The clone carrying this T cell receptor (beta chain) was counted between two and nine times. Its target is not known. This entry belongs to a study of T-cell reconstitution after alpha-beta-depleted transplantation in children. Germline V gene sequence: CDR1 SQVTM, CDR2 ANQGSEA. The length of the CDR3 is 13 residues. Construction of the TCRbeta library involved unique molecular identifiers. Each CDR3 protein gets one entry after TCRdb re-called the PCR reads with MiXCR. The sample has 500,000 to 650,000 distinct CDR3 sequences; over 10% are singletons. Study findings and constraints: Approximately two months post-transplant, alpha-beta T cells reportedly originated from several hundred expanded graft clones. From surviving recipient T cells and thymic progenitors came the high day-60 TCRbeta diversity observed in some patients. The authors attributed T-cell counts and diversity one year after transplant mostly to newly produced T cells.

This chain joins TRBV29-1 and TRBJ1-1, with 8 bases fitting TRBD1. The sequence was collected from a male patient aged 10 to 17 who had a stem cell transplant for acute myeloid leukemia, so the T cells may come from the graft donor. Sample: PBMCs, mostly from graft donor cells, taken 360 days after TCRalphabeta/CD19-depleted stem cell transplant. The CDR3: CRPSRGLDTEAFF. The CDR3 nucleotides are TGCAGACCCTCCAGGGGGCTGGACACTGAAGCTTTCTTT.